The next 2 T cell receptor beta chains were all read from a single sample in a study of T cell repertoires in cytomegalovirus infection (dated by TCRdb to between 2018 and 2021). Sequencing used an Illumina HiSeq 1500. TCRdb took the public reads, trimmed them with fastp at Q25, ran MiXCR for clone calling and kept in-frame beta chains. Each entry merges the rows of one CDR3 protein and shows their most common DNA and genes. For this sample the table gives roughly 200,000 distinct CDR3 sequences, of which about a tenth were detected only once. The top ten clonotypes cover roughly 4.8% of the sample. The sample was PBMCs. The receptors here all came from a human donor in good health (CMV status not recorded). Some clones in this sample may be carry-over from other donors' samples.

In its sample, this clonotype was seen many times. The rearrangement uses TRBV7-2 and TRBJ2-7; tentative D call: TRBD1 (6 bases). CDR3 size: 13 residues. Trimming removed 11 bases at V and 1 base at J, with 15 bases between. Germline loops: CDR1 SGHTA, CDR2 FQGNSA. In DNA, the CDR3 is TGTGCCTCCGTAGGGACAACATCCTACGAGCAGTACTTC. The encoded protein is CASVGTTSYEQYF.

This clonotype was detected many times. The rearrangement uses TRBV7-8 and TRBJ1-3; D call uncertain. With 1 base removed from V and 4 bases from J, the gap between germline ends came to 11 bases. The CDR3 runs 15 residues. Germline CDR1 is SGHVS and CDR2 is FQNEAQ. DNA for the CDR3: TGTGCCAGCAGCTTAGTGTTAGGCCTCGGAAACACCATATATTTT. Protein product: CASSLVLGLGNTIYF.